This TCR beta chain came from a study of a mutant IDH1 vaccine in newly diagnosed glioma. Study context: Sex among treated patients split around 60% male, about 40% female; mean age was approximately 40 years. Earlier treatment was radiotherapy, temozolomide, or both, with most getting both. Findings and limits, study-wide: Among top peripheral T cell clonotypes, changes seemed unrelated to pseudoprogression.

On this clone: What it binds is not known.

Only in-frame clones appear in the TCRdb table, and some are missing; sequencing was by immunoSEQ multiplex PCR. The profile covers 35,000 to 40,000 clones, with 75% to 85% appearing a single time and less than 9.5% taken by the ten largest. Time point: baseline, week 1 (first vaccination visit). Treatment of the sample: pre-vaccination baseline after standard-of-care therapy. The astrocytomas were IDH1-mutant, ATRX-negative, and WHO grade 3 or 4. The trim removed 3 bases at V and 6 bases at J, leaving 17 bases unmatched. CDR3 length equals 18 residues. The germline CDR1 and CDR2 sequences are LNHDA and SQIVND (reference sequence).

The specimen comprised PBMCs, sampled from a glioma patient treated with radiotherapy, temozolomide or both. The chain has TRBV19 and TRBJ1-2, with 9 bases fitting TRBD1. The sequence came from a man aged 40-50 years with glioma. Some clones in this sample may be carry-over from other donors' samples. The CDR3 bases are TGTGCCAGTAGTATTGGAGCTGGTTGGGACAGGGTTGTGGATGGCTACACCTTC. The encoded protein is CASSIGAGWDRVVDGYTF.